This T cell receptor beta chain came from a study of blood T cells in healthy people across ages. The V segment lost 7 bases and the J segment 4 bases; nucleotides outside the gene matches: 9. The CDR3 length is 14 residues. A J-beta primer mix and a sample-barcoded 5' primer were used in a second PCR of roughly 7 to 12 cycles. Via MiXCR, TCRdb re-called the 5' RACE reads, giving one row per CDR3 protein. The sample includes some 690,000 distinct CDR3 sequences, 20% to 25% of them seen just once. The genes are TRBV12-3 or TRBV12-4 and TRBJ1-1, with 7 bases aligning to TRBD1. This clonotype was sampled from a man in his 70s in good health. Material for sequencing was blood. The CDR3 nucleotides read TGTGCCAGCATCCCGACAGGGTACGGCACTGAAGCTTTCTTT. Amino acids: CASIPTGYGTEAFF.